Listed below are T cell receptor beta chains from one sample, sequenced in a study of blood T cell repertoires in COVID-19. Sequencing was performed with immunoSEQ multiplex PCR; in TCRdb, only in-frame clones are kept and a portion is missing. The data hold about 40,000 clones, with approximately 88% observed a single time. The sequenced sample consisted of peripheral blood. The source of these receptors is a woman aged 70-85 years with acute or convalescent COVID-19. The CDR3 runs from the conserved cysteine through the conserved F or W. D genes are given only for firm matches. A clone size is listed for some rows: how often the clone was seen (once, few, many), or a class if it is expanded.

TRBV27	TRBJ2-3	-	-	CASSFWVGSGSDTDTQYF	TGTGCCAGCAGTTTCTGGGTGGGGTCGGGATCCGACACAGATACGCAGTATTTT
TRBV10-3	TRBJ1-5	-	-	CAISKGDTQPQHF	TGTGCCATCAGTAAAGGGGACACCCAGCCCCAGCATTTT
TRBV6-2/TRBV6-3	TRBJ1-5	-	TRBD1	CASSYVDRGEQPQHF	TGTGCCAGCAGTTACGTCGACAGGGGTGAACAGCCCCAGCATTTT
TRBV9	TRBJ2-5	-	TRBD2	CASSVVPAGPQETQYF	TGTGCCAGCAGCGTAGTTCCAGCGGGACCCCAAGAGACCCAGTACTTC
TRBV7-9	TRBJ2-3	-	-	CASSLGVPSTDTQYF	TGTGCCAGCAGCTTAGGAGTCCCTAGCACAGATACGCAGTATTTT
TRBV11-3	TRBJ2-3	-	TRBD2	CASSLSLTSASTDTQYF	TGTGCCAGCAGCTTATCTTTGACTAGCGCCAGCACAGATACGCAGTATTTT
TRBV15	TRBJ1-1	once	-	CATSRDGRMGTEAFF	TGTGCCACCAGCAGAGATGGGCGTATGGGCACTGAAGCTTTCTTT
TRBV7-6	TRBJ2-4	-	-	CASSPISGTLKNIQYF	TGTGCCAGCAGCCCAATCTCCGGGACACTGAAAAACATTCAGTACTTC
TRBV7-2	TRBJ1-2	-	-	CASNKREGHGYTF	TGTGCCAGCAACAAACGGGAGGGTCATGGCTACACCTTC
TRBV24-1	TRBJ2-5	-	TRBD2	CATSDPAGAGETQYF	TGTGCCACCAGTGACCCAGCGGGGGCGGGGGAGACCCAGTACTTC
TRBV30	TRBJ2-2	-	-	CAGTNTGELFF	TGTGCCGGGACAAACACCGGGGAGCTGTTTTTT
TRBV2	TRBJ1-3	once	TRBD1	CASSYTGDGNTIYF	TGTGCCAGCAGCTACACAGGGGACGGAAACACCATATATTTT
TRBV29-1	TRBJ2-5	once	-	CSVEPGQGGETQYF	TGCAGCGTTGAACCTGGACAGGGAGGGGAGACCCAGTACTTC
TRBV7-7	TRBJ2-2	-	TRBD1	CASSPRTGGNTGELFF	TGTGCTAGCAGCCCACGGACAGGGGGCAACACCGGGGAGCTGTTTTTT
TRBV24-1	TRBJ2-3	-	TRBD1	CATSEPTGAKDTQYF	TGTGCCACCAGTGAACCGACAGGGGCAAAAGATACGCAGTATTTT
TRBV5-1	TRBJ2-5	-	TRBD2	CASSQSLAGQETQYF	TGCGCCAGCAGCCAATCACTAGCGGGGCAAGAGACCCAGTACTTC
TRBV15	TRBJ2-2	-	TRBD1	CATSWTTGITGELFF	TGTGCCACCAGCTGGACGACAGGGATTACCGGGGAGCTGTTTTTT
TRBV18	TRBJ1-2	-	-	CASSPQAGDGYTF	TGTGCCAGCTCACCACAAGCAGGGGATGGCTACACCTTC